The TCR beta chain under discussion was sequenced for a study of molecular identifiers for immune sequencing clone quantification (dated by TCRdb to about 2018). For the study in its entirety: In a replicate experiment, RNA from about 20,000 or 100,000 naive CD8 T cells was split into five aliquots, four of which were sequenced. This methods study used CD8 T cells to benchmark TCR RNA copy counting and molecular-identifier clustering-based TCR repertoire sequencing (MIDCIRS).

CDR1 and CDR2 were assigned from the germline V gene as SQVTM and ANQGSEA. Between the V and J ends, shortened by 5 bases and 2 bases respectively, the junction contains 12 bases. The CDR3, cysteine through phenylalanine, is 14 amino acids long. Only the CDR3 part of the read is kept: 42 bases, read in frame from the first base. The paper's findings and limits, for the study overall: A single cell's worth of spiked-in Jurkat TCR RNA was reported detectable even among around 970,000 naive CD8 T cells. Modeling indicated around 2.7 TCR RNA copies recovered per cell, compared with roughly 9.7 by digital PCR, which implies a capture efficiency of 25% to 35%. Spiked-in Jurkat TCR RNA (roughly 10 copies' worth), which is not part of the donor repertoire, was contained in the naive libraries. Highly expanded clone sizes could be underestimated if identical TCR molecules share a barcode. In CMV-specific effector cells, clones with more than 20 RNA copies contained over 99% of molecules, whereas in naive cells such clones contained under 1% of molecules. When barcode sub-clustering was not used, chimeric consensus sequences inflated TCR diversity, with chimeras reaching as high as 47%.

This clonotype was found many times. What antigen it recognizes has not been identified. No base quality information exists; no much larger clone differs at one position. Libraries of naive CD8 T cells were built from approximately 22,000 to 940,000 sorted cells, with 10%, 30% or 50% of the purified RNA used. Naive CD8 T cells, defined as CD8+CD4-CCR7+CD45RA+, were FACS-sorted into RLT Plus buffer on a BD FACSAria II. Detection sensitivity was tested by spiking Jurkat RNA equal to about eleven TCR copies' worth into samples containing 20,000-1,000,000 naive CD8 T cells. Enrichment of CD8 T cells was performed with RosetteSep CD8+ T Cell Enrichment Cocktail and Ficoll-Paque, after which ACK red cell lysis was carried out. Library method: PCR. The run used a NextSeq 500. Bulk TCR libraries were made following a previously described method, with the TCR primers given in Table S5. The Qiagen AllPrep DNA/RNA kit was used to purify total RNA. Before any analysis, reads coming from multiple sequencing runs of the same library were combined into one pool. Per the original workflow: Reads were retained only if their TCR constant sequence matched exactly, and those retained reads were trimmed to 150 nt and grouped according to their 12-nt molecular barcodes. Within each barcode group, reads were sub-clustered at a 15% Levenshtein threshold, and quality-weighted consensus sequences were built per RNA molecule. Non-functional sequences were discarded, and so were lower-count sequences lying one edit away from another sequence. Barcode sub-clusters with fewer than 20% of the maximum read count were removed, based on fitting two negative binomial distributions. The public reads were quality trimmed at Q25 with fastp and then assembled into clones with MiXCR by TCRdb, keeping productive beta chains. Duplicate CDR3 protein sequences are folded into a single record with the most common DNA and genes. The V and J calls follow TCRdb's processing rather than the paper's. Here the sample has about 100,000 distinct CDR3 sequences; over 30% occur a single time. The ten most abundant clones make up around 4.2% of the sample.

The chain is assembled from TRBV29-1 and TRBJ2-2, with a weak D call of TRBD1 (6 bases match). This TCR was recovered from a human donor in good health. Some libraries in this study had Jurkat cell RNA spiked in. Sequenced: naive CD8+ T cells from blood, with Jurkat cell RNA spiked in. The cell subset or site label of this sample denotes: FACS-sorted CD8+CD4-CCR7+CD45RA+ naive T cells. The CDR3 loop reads CSVRWTANTGELFF. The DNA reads TGCAGCGTTAGGTGGACAGCAAACACCGGGGAGCTGTTTTTT.